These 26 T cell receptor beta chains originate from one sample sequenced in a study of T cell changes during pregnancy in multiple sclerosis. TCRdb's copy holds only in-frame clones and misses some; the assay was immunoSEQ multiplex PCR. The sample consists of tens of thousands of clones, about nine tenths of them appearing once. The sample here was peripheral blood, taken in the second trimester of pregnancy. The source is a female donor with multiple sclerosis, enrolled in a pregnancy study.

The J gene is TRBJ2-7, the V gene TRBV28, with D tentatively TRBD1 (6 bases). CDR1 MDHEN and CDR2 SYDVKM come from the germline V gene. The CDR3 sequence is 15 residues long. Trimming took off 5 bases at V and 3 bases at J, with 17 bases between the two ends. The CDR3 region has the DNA TGTGCCAGCAGTCTCTGGGGGCAGGGGAGCTACGAGCAGTACTTC. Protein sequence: CASSLWGQGSYEQYF.

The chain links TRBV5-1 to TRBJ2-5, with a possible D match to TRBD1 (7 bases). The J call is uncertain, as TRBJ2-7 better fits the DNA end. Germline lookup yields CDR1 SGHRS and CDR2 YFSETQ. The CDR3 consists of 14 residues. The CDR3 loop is CASSFEGAGYEQYF. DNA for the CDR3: TGCGCCAGCAGCTTCGAGGGGGCGGGGTACGAGCAGTACTTC.

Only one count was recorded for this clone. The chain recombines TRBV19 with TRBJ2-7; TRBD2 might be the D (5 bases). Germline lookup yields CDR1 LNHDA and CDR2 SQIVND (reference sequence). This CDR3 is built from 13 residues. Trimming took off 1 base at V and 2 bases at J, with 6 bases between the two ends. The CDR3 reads CASSIGRTYEQYF. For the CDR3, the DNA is TGTGCCAGTAGTATAGGGAGGACCTACGAGCAGTACTTC.

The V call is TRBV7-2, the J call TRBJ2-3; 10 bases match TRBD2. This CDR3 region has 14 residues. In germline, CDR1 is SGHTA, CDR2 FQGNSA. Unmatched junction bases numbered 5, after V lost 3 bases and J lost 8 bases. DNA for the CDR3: TGTGCCAGCAGCTTCCTAGCGGGAGAATCTACGCAGTATTTT. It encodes CASSFLAGESTQYF.

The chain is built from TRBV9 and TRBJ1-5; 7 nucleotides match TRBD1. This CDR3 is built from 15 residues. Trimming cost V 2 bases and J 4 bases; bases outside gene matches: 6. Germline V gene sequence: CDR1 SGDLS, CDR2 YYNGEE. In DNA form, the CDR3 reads TGTGCCAGCAGCGTGGGGGACAGAATAAATCAGCCCCAGCATTTT. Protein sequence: CASSVGDRINQPQHF.

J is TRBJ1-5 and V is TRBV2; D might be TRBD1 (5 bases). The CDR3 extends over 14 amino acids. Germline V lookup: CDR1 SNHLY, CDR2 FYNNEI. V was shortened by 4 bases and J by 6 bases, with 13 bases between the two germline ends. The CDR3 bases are TGTGCCAGCAGTGTAGGGGAGGAAAGTCAGCCCCAGCATTTT. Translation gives CASSVGEESQPQHF.

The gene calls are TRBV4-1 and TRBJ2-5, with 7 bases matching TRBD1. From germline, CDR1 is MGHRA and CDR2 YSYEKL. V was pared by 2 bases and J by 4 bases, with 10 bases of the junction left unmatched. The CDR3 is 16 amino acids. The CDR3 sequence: CASSQLGTAQRETQYF. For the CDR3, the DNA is TGCGCCAGCAGCCAACTTGGGACAGCACAACGAGAGACCCAGTACTTC.

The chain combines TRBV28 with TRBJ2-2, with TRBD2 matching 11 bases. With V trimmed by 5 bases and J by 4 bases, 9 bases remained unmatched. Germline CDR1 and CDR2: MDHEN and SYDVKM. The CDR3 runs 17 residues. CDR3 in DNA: TGTGCCAGCAGTCCCCTCCGACTAGCGGGAACCACCGGGGAGCTGTTTTTT. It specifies CASSPLRLAGTTGELFF.

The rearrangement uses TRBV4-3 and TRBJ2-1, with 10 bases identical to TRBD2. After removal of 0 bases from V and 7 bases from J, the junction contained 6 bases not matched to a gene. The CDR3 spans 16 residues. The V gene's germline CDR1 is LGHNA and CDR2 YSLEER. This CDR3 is CASSQDPSGSVNEQFF. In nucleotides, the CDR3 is TGCGCCAGCAGCCAAGATCCTAGCGGGAGTGTGAATGAGCAGTTCTTC.

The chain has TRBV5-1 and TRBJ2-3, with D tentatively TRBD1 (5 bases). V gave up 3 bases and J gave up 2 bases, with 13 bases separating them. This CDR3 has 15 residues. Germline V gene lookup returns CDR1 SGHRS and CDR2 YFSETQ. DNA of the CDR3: TGCGCCAGCAGCTCGGGTGGACAAGTCACAGATACGCAGTATTTT. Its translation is CASSSGGQVTDTQYF.

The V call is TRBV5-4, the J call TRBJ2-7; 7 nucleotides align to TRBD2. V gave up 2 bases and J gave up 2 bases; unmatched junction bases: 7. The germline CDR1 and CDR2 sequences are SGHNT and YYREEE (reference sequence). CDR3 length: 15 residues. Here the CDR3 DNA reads TGTGCCAGCAGCTTCCGGGACTATGGGGCCTACGAGCAGTACTTC. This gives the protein CASSFRDYGAYEQYF. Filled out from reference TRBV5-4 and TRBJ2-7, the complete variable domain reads ETGVTQSPTHLIKTRGQQVTLRCSSQSGHNTVSWYQQALGQGPQFIFQYYREEENGRGNFPPRFSGLQFPNYSSELNVNALELDDSALYLCASSFRDYGAYEQYFGPGTRLTVT.

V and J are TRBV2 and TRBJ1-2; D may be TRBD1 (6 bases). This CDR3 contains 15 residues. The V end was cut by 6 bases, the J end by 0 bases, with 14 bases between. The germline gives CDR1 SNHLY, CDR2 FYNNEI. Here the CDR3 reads CASSRQEPPNYGYTF. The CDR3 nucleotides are TGTGCCAGCAGCAGACAGGAGCCACCTAACTATGGCTACACCTTC.

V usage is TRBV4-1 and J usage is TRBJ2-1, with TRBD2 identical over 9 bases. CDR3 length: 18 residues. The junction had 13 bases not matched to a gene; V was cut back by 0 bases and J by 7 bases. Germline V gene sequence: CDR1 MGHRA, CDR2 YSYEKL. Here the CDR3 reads CASSQEVGVAGVTNEQFF. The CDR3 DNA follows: TGCGCCAGCAGCCAAGAAGTCGGGGTAGCGGGAGTCACGAATGAGCAGTTCTTC.

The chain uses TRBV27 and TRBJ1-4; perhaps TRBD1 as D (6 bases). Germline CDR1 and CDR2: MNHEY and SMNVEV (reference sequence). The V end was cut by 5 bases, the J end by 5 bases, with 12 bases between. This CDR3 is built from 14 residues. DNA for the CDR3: TGTGCCAGCAGTCAACAGGGATCCAATGAAAAACTGTTTTTT. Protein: CASSQQGSNEKLFF. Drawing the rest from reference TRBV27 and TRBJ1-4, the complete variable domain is EAQVTQNPRYLITVTGKKLTVTCSQNMNHEYMSWYRQDPGLGLRQIYYSMNVEVTDKGDVPEGYKVSRKEKRNFPLILESPSPNQTSLYFCASSQQGSNEKLFFGSGTQLSVL.

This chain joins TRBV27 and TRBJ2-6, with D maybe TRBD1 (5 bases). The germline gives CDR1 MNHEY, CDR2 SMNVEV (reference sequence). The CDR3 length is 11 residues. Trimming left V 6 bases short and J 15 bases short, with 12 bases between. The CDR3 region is CASSHGHDLTF. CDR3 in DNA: TGTGCCAGCAGCCACGGACATGACCTGACTTTC.

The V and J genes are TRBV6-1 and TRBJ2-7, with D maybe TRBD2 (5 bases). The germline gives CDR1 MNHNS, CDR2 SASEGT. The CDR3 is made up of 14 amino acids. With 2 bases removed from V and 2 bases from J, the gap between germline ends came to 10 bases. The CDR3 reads CASSESRGTYEQYF. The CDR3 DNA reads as TGTGCCAGCAGTGAAAGCCGGGGTACCTACGAGCAGTACTTC.

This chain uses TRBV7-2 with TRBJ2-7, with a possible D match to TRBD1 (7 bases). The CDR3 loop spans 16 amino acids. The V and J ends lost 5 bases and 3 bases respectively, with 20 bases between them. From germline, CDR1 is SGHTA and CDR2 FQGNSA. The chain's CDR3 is CASSPSGRGVFYEQYF. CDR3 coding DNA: TGTGCCAGCAGCCCATCTGGCAGGGGGGTTTTCTACGAGCAGTACTTC.

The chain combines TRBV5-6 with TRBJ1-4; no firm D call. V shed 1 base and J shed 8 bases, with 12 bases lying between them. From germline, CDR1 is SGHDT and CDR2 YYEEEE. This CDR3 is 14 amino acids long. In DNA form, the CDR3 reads TGTGCCAGCAGCTTGTGGGCCCCACGCGAAAAACTGTTTTTT. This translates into CASSLWAPREKLFF.

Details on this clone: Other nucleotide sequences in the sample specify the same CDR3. CDR3 bases: TGTGCCAGCAGTCCCGGGGGGCGGGATAGCAATCAGCCCCAGCATTTT. It translates to CASSPGGRDSNQPQHF. This chain links TRBV28 with TRBJ1-5, with D maybe TRBD1 (6 bases). V lost 5 bases, J lost 0 bases, and 14 bases lay in between. The CDR3 sequence is 16 residues long. The germline CDR1 and CDR2 sequences are MDHEN and SYDVKM. The full variable domain, its missing parts supplied by reference TRBV28 and TRBJ1-5, is DVKVTQSSRYLVKRTGEKVFLECVQDMDHENMFWYRQDPGLGLRLIYFSYDVKMKEKGDIPEGYSVSREKKERFSLILESASTNQTSMYLCASSPGGRDSNQPQHFGDGTRLSIL.

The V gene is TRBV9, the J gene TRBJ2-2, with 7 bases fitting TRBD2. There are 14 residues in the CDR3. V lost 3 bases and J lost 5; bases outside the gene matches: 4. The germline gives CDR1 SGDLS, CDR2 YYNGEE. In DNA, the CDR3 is TGTGCCAGCAGCGCGGGGACTACAACCGGGGAGCTGTTTTTT. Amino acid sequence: CASSAGTTTGELFF.

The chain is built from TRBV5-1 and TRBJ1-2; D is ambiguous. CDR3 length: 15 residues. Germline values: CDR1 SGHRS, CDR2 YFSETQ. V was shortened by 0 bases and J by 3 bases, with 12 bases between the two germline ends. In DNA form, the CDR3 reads TGCGCCAGCAGCTTGGTCGCAGGCAACGACTATGGCTACACCTTC. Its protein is CASSLVAGNDYGYTF. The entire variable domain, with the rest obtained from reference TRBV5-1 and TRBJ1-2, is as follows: KAGVTQTPRYLIKTRGQQVTLSCSPISGHRSVSWYQQTPGQGLQFLFEYFSETQRNKGNFPGRFSGRQFSNSRSEMNVSTLELGDSALYLCASSLVAGNDYGYTFGSGTRLTVV.

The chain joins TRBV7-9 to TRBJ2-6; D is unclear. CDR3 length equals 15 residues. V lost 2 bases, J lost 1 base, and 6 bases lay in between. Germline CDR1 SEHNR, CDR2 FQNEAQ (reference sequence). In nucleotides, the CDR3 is TGTGCCAGCAGCTTAATGGCTTCTGGGGCCAACGTCCTGACTTTC. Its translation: CASSLMASGANVLTF.

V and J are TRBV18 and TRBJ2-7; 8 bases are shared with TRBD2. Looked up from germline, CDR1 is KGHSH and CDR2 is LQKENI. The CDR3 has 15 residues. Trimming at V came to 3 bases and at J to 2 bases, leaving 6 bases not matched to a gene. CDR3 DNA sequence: TGTGCCAGCTCACCGACGAGCGGGAGCGCCTACGAGCAGTACTTC. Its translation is CASSPTSGSAYEQYF. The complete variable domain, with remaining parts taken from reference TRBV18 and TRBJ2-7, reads NAGVMQNPRHLVRRRGQEARLRCSPMKGHSHVYWYRQLPEEGLKFMVYLQKENIIDESGMPKERFSAEFPKEGPSILRIQQVVRGDSAAYFCASSPTSGSAYEQYFGPGTRLTVT.

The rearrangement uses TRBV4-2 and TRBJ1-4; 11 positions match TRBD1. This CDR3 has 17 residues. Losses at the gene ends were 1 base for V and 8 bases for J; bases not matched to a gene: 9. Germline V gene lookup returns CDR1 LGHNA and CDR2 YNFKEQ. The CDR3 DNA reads TGTGCCAGCAGCCAAGGGGGACCGGGACAGGGGGGAGAAAAACTGTTTTTT. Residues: CASSQGGPGQGGEKLFF.

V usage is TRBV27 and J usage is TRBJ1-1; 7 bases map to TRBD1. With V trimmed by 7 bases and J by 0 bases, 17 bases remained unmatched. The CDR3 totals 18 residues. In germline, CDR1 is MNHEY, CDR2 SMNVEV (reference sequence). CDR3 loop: CASIPTDRGTVMNTEAFF. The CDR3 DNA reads TGTGCCAGCATCCCCACAGACCGCGGGACAGTCATGAACACTGAAGCTTTCTTT.

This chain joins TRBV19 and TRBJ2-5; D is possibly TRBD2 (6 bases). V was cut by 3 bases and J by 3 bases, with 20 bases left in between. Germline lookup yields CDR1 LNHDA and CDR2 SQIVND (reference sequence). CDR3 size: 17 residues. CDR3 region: CASSIDTGTGTEETQYF. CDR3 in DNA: TGTGCCAGTAGTATCGACACCGGGACTGGCACGGAAGAGACCCAGTACTTC.